This T cell receptor (beta chain) was recorded in a study of blood T cell repertoires in COVID-19. Study summary: COVID-19 samples collected from the United States, Italy and Spain covered acute and convalescent phases. PBMCs, B-cell-depleted T cells, or T cells were the source of the cDNA or gDNA that made up the material.

Original processing methods: From reference gene primer amplification, estimates of nucleated cell counts were derived. Data came from immunoSEQ multiplex PCR; TCRdb stores just in-frame clones and leaves some out. That table gives V, J and clone size, and the DNA gave D and trimming. The sample shows about 35,000 clones, 83% of them seen only once. The CDR3 spans 15 residues. V was cut by 1 base and J by 0 bases, with 9 bases left in between. Germline CDR1 reads MNHNS; CDR2 reads SASEGT. The chain links TRBV6-1 to TRBJ1-2, with D tentatively TRBD1 (6 bases). The material sequenced was peripheral blood. The receptor's source is a man aged 45-65 years with acute or convalescent COVID-19. CDR3 in DNA: TGTGCCAGCAGTGAAGGGGACACTGCTAACTATGGCTACACCTTC. This codes for CASSEGDTANYGYTF.